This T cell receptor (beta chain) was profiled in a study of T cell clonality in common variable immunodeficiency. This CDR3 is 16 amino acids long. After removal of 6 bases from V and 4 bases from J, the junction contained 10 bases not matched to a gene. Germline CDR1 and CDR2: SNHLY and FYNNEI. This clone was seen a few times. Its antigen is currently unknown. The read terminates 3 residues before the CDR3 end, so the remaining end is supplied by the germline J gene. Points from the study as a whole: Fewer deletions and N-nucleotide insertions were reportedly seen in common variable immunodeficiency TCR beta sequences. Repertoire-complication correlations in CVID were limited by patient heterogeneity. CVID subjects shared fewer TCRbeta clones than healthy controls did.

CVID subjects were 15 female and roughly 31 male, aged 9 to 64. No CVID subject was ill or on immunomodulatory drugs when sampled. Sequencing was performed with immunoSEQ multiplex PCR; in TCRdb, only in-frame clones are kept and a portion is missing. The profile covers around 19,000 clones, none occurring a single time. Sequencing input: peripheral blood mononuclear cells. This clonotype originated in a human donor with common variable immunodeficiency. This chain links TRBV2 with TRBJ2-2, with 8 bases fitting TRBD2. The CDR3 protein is CASRKDGGVATGELFF. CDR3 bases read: TGTGCCAGCAGGAAGGACGGGGGGGTAGCCACCGGGGAG.